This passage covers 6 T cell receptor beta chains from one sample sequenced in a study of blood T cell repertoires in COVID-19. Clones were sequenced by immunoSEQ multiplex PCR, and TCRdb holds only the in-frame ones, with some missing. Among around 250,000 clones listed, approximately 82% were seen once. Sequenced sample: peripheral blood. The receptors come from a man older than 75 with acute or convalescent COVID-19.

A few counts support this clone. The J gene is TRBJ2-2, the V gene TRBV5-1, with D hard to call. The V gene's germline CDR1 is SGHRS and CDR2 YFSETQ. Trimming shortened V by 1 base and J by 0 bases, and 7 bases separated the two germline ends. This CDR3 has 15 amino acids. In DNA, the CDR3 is TGCGCCAGCAGCTTGATGGCAGCGAACACCGGGGAGCTGTTTTTT. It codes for CASSLMAANTGELFF. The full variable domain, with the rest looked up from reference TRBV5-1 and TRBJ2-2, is KAGVTQTPRYLIKTRGQQVTLSCSPISGHRSVSWYQQTPGQGLQFLFEYFSETQRNKGNFPGRFSGRQFSNSRSEMNVSTLELGDSALYLCASSLMAANTGELFFGEGSRLTVL.

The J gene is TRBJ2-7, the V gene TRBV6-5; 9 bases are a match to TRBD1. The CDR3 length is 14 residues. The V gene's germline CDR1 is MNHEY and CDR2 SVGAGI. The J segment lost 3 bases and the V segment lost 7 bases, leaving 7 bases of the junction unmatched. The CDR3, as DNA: TGTGCCAGCACCTCCGGGACAGGGAGCTACGAGCAGTACTTC. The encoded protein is CASTSGTGSYEQYF.

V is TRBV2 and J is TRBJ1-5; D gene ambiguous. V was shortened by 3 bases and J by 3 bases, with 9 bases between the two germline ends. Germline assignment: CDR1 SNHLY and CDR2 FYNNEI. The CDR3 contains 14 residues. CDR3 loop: CASSEGRHNQPQHF. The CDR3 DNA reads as TGTGCCAGCAGTGAGGGCCGGCACAATCAGCCCCAGCATTTT.

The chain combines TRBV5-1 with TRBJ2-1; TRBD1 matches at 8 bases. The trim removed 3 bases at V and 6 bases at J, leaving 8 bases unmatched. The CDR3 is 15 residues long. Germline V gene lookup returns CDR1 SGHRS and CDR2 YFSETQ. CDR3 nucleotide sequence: TGCGCCAGCAGCTACGGGACAGGAGGGGTCAATGAGCAGTTCTTC. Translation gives CASSYGTGGVNEQFF.

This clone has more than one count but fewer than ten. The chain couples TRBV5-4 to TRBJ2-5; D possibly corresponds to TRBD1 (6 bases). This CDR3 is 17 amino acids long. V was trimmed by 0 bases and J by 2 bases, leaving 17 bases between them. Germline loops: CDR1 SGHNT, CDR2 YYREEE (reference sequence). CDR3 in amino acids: CASSLDGRRGWQETQYF. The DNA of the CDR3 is TGTGCCAGCAGCTTGGATGGGAGAAGGGGGTGGCAAGAGACCCAGTACTTC.

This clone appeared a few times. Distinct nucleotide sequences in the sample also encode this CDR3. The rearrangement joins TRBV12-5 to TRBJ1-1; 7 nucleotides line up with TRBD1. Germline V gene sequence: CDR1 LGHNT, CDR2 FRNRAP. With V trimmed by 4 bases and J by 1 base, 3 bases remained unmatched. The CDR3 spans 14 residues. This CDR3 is CASGSGQKNTEAFF. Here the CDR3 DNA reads TGTGCTAGTGGTTCGGGACAGAAGAACACTGAAGCTTTCTTT.